This TCR beta chain was identified during a study of T cell clones after liver transplantation (dated by TCRdb to between 2017 and 2020). Turning to the overall study: The samples were obtained from ITN030ST, a randomized trial that attempted immunosuppression withdrawal within 2 years after liver transplantation. Of the eight recipients, a few were HCV-positive, while the remaining recipients had been transplanted for non-autoimmune, non-viral indications. Donor-reactive T cell clones were identified by TCRbeta sequencing after a pre-transplant mixed lymphocyte reaction and then tracked in post-transplant blood. As an antigen-independent comparator for the donor-reactive sequences, third party-reactive TCRbeta sequences from pre-transplant MLRs were identified as well. Blood samples were collected pre-transplant, pre-randomization before withdrawal, and post-randomization after either full withdrawal or failed withdrawal. The subjects received no induction therapy and were kept on standard immunosuppression until randomization at 12-24 months post-transplant. The study cohort included 8 liver transplant recipients, of whom 3 were classified as tolerant and 5 as non-tolerant. Tolerance meant complete immunosuppression withdrawal for at least one year without liver enzymes rising beyond twice the upper limit of normal. On the study overall, not on this receptor specifically: The decline in donor-reactive sequences exceeded the decline in third party-reactive sequences, suggesting partial antigen-specific deletion that was unrelated to withdrawal success. In most of the 8 subjects, regardless of tolerance or HCV status, circulating donor-reactive CD4 TCRbeta sequences dropped significantly post-transplant. Once repertoire turnover was taken into account, donor-reactive detection showed a significant reduction for CD4 in 7 of 8 subjects and for CD8 in 8 of 8. Without allograft tissue specimens, donor-reactive T cells may have migrated into the graft rather than being deleted. Conclusions were preliminary, limited by small, heterogeneous patient numbers and non-standardized post-transplant time points. Low numbers of available donor cells limited the measurable donor-reactive repertoire in two subjects.

Thawed unstimulated PBMCs were stained for CD3, CD4 and CD8 and FACS-sorted into CD3+CD4+ and CD3+CD8+ populations. Each of the 8 studied subjects was randomized to immunosuppression withdrawal. The Qiagen DNeasy Blood and Tissue Kit was used for genomic DNA isolation. High-throughput TCRbeta CDR3 sequencing of frozen genomic DNA was performed by immunoSEQ, with PCR amplification, mapping, bias correction and internal controls included. In the authors' own workflow: Productive rearrangements were kept, and unique TCRbeta sequences were defined by CDR3 nucleotide sequence plus V and J gene. For classification of a sequence as donor-reactive, at least 5-fold expansion in CFSE-low cells relative to unstimulated pre-transplant cells and a frequency of at least 0.01% were required. Per-subject minimum frequency thresholds, based on the lowest-template unstimulated sample, ensured at least 90% detection power. Repertoire turnover was measured by Jensen-Shannon divergence between the top 1000 TCRbeta sequences post- and pre-transplant. Changes in detection of donor-reactive sequences were tested with two-sided Fisher's exact tests. Sourced from immuneACCESS, this table was stored by TCRdb with only in-frame sequences that have V and J called. A share of the clones is absent; for the studies checked, an unresolved V gene accounts for under half, and the remainder has no known explanation. Clonal size and the V and J genes are those of that table, whereas D and trimming came from the DNA. This sample has some 57,000 clones in its table, and around 70% of those were observed once. The top ten clones comprise around 9.1% of the sample.

Worth noting for this clone: It lacks a known antigen. No base qualities exist here, and no much larger clone lies one base off it.

CDR1 and CDR2, looked up from the germline V gene, are MNHNS and SASEGT. The CDR3 covers 13 residues, taking in both the cysteine and the phenylalanine. Only CDR3 DNA remains: 39 bases, in frame from the first base. V is shortened by 4 bases, J by 0 bases, and the region joining them spans 6 bases. This TCR was recovered from a human patient who received a liver transplant. Some T cells may have been brought in with the graft after a transplant. The sequence links TRBV6-1 to TRBJ1-1; TRBD1 is a weak D gene call, 6 bases matching. The sample was CD4+ T cells from blood, taken at the 22-month timepoint. The CDR3 amino acid sequence is: CASSGQVNTEAFF. At the DNA level, the sequence is TGTGCCAGCAGTGGACAGGTGAACACTGAAGCTTTCTTT.